This section outlines one TCR beta chain sequence together with its context. Original processing notes: Amplification with reference gene primers provided the estimates of nucleated cell counts. TCRdb's table, derived via immunoSEQ multiplex PCR, lists solely in-frame clones and lacks some. V and J calls and clone size come straight from that table; D and trimming were deduced from the DNA. Of a few hundred thousand clones listed, 75% to 90% were seen once; the top ten hold under 4%. The CDR3 is 12 residues long. V was clipped by 10 bases and J by 5 bases; unmatched bases: 5. CDR1 SEHNR and CDR2 FQNEAQ come from the germline V gene (reference sequence). This specimen belongs to a study of blood T cell repertoires in COVID-19. Study-wide context: T cells, B-cell-depleted T cells, or PBMCs supplied cDNA or gDNA.

Material: peripheral blood. This chain uses TRBV7-9 with TRBJ2-5; 9 nucleotides align to TRBD2. The clonotype originates from a young woman with acute or convalescent COVID-19. CDR3 in amino acids: CAILAGTETQYF. CDR3 coding DNA: TGTGCCATTCTAGCGGGAACGGAGACCCAGTACTTC.